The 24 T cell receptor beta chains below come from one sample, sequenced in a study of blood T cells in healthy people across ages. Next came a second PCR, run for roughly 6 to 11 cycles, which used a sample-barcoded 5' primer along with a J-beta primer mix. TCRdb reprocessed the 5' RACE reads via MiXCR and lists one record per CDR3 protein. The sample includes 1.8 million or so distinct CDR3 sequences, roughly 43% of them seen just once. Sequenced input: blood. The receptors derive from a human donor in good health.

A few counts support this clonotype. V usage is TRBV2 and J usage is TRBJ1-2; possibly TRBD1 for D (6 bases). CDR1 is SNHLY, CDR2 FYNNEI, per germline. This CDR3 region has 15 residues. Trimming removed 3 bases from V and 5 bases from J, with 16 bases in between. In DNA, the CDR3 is TGTGCCAGCAGTGAGCTACGGGGTCAGGGGTATGGCTACACCTTC. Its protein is CASSELRGQGYGYTF.

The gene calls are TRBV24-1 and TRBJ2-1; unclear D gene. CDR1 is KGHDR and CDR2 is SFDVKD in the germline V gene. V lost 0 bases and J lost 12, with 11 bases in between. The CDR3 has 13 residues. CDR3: CATSDLWVVRQFF. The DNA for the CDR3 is TGTGCCACCAGTGATTTGTGGGTGGTTCGGCAGTTCTTC.

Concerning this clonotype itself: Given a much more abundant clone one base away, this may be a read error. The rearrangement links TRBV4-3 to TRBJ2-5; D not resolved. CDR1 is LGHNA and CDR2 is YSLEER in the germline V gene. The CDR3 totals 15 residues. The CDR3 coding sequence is TGCGCCGGCAGCCAAGAGTACTCGACGGGTCGGACCCAGTACTTC. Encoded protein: CAGSQEYSTGRTQYF.

This CDR3 is CSVQLNTEAFF. DNA of the CDR3: TGCAGCGTACAGCTGAACACTGAAGCTTTCTTT. V gene TRBV29-1 combines with J gene TRBJ1-1; D uncertain. This CDR3 contains 11 residues. The V end was cut by 6 bases, the J end by 0 bases, with 5 bases between. Looked up from germline, CDR1 is SQVTM and CDR2 is ANQGSEA.

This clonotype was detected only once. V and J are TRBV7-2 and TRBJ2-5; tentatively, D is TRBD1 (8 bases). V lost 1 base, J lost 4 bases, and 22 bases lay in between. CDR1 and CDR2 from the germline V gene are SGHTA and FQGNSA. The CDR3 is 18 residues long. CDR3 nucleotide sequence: TGTGCCAGCAGCTTAGTCCACAGGGGGGGGTTGGGTCGAGAGACCCAGTACTTC. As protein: CASSLVHRGGLGRETQYF.

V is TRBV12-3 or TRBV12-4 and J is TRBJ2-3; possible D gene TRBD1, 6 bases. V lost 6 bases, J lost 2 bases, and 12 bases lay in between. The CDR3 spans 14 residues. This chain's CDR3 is CASRRTVYTDTQYF. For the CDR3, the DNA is TGTGCCAGCAGAAGGACAGTATACACAGATACGCAGTATTTT.

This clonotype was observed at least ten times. The DNA for the CDR3 is TGTGCCATCGGGGGCTCCTACAATGAGCAGTTCTTC. This codes for CAIGGSYNEQFF. The chain is built from TRBV10-3 and TRBJ2-1; possibly TRBD1 or TRBD2 for D (5 bases each). V was pared by 8 bases and J by 0 bases, with 5 bases between. This CDR3 has 12 amino acids. Germline-derived CDR1 and CDR2 are ENHRY and SYGVKD.

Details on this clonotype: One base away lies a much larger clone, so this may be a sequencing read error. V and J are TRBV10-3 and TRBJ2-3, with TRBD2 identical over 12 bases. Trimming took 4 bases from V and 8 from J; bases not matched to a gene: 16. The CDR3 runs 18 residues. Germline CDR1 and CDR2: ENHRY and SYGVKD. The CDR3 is CAISGFPSSGGAKGTQYF. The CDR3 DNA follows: TGTGCCATCAGTGGGTTCCCCTCTAGCGGGGGGGCCAAGGGTACGCAGTATTTT.

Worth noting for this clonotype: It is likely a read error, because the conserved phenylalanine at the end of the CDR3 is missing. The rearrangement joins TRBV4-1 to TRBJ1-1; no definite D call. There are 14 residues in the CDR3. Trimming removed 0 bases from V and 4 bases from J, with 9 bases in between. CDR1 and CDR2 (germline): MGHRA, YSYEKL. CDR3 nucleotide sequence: TGCGCCAGCAGCCAAGAAGGTCCGGGCACTGAAGCTTTCGTT. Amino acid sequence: CASSQEGPGTEAFV.

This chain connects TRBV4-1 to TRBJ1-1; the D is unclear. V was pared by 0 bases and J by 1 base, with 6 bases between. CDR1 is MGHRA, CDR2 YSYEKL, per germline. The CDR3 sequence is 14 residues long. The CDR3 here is CASSQDAENTEAFF. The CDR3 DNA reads TGCGCCAGCAGCCAAGATGCAGAGAACACTGAAGCTTTCTTT.

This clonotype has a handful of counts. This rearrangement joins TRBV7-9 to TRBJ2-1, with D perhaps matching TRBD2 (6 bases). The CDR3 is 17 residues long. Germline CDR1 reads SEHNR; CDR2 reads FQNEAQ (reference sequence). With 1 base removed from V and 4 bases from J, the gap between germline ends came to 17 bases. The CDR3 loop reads CASSLVRAGISYNEQFF. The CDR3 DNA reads TGTGCCAGCAGCTTAGTACGGGCGGGAATCTCGTACAATGAGCAGTTCTTC.

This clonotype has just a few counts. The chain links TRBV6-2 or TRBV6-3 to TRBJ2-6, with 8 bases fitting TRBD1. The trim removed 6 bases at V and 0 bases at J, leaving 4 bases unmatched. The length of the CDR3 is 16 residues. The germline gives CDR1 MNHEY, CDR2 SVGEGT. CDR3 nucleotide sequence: TGTGCCAGCAGGGGACAGGACCCCTCTGGGGCCAACGTCCTGACTTTC. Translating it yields CASRGQDPSGANVLTF.

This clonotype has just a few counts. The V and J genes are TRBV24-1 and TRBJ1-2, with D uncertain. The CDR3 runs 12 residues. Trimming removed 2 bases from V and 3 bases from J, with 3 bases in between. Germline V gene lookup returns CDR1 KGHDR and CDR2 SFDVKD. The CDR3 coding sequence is TGTGCCACCAGTGATTACGACTATGGCTACACCTTC. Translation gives CATSDYDYGYTF.

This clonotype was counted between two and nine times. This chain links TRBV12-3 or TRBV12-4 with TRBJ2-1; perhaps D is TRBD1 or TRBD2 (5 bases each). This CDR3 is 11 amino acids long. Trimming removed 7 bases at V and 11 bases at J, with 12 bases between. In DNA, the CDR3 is TGTGCCAGCAACAAGGGGACCAAGCAGTTCTTC. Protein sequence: CASNKGTKQFF.

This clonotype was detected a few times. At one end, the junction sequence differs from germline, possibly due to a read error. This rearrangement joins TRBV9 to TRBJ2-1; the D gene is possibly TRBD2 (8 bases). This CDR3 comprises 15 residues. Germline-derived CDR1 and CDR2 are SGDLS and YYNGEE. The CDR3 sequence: CASSVAGQSYNEQFF. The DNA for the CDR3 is TGTGCCAGCAGTGTAGCGGGACAGTCCTACAATGAGCAGTTCTTC.

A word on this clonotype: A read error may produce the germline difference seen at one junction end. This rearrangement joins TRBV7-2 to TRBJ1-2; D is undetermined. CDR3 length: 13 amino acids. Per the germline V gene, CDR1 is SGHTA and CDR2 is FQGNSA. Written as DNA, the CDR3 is TGTGCCGGCAGTTTCGGACGGCCCTATGGCTACACCTTC. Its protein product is CAGSFGRPYGYTF.

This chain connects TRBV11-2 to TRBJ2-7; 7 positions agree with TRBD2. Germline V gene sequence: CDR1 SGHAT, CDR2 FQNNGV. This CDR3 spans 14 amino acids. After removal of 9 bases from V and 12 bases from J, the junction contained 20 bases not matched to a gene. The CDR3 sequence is CASESGVNQETRYF. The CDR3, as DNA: TGTGCCAGTGAAAGCGGGGTTAATCAAGAGACCCGGTACTTC.

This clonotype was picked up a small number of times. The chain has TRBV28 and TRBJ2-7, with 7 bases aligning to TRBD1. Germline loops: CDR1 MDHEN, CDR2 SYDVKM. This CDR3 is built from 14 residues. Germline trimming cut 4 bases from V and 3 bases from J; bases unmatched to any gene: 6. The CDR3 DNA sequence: TGTGCCAGCAGTTCTCGGGACAGTATCTACGAGCAGTACTTC. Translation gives CASSSRDSIYEQYF. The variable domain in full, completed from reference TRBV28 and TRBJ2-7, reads DVKVTQSSRYLVKRTGEKVFLECVQDMDHENMFWYRQDPGLGLRLIYFSYDVKMKEKGDIPEGYSVSREKKERFSLILESASTNQTSMYLCASSSRDSIYEQYFGPGTRLTVT.

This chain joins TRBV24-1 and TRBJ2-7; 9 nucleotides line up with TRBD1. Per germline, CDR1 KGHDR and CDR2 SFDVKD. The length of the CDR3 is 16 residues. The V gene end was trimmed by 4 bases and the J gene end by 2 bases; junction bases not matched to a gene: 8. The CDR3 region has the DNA TGTGCCACCAGTGACGCACCGGGACAGGGCCCCTACGAGCAGTACTTC. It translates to CATSDAPGQGPYEQYF.

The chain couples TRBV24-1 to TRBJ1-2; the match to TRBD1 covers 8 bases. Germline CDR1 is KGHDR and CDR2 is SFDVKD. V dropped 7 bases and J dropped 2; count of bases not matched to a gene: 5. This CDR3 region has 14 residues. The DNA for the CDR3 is TGTGCCACCAGGGAGACAGGGGACAACTATGGCTACACCTTC. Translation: CATRETGDNYGYTF.

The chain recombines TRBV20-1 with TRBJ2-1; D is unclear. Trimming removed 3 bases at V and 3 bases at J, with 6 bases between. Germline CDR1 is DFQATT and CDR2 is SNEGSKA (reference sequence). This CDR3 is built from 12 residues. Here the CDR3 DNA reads TGCAGTGCTAGCCGGAACTACAATGAGCAGTTCTTC. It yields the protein CSASRNYNEQFF.

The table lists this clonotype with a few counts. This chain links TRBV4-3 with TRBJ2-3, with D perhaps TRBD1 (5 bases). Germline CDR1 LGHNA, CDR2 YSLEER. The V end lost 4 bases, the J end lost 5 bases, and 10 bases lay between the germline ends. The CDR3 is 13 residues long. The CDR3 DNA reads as TGCGCCAGCAGCCCAGACAGTGTAGATACGCAGTATTTT. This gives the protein CASSPDSVDTQYF.

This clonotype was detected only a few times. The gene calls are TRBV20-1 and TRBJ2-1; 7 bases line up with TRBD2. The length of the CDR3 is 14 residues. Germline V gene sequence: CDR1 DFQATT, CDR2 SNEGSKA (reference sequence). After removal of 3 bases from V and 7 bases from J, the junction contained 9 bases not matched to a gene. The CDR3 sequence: CSARLGLGWNEQFF. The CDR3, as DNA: TGCAGTGCTAGGTTAGGACTAGGTTGGAATGAGCAGTTCTTC.

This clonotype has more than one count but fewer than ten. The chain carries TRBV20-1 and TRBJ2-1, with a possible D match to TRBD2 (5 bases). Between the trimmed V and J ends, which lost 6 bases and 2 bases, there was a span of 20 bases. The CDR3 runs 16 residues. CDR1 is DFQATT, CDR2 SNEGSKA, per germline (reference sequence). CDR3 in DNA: TGCAGTGCCCAGACCCCGGACTTAGTCACCTACAATGAGCAGTTCTTC. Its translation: CSAQTPDLVTYNEQFF.